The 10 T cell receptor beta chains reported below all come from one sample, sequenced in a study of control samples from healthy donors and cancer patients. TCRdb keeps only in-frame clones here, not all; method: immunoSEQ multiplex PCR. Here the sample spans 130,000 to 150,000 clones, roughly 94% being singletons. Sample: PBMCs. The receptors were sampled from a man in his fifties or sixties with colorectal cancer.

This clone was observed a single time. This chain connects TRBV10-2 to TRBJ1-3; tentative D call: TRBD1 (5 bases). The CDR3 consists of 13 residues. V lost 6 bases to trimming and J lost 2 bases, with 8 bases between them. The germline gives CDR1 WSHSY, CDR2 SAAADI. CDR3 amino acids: CASSRDAGNTIYF. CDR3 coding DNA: TGCGCCAGCAGCCGGGACGCTGGAAACACCATATATTTT.

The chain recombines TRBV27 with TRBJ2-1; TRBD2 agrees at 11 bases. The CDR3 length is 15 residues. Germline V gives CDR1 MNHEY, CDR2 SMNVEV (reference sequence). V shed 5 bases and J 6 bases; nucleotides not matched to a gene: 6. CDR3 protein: CASSISGGAVNEQFF. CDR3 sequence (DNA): TGTGCCAGCAGTATTAGCGGGGGGGCAGTCAATGAGCAGTTCTTC.

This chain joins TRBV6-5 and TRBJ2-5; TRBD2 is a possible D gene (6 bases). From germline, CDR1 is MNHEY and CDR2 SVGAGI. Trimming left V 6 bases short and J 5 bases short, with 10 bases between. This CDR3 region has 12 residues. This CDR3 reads CASRGAGETQYF. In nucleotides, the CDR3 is TGTGCCAGCAGAGGGGCGGGGGAGACCCAGTACTTC.

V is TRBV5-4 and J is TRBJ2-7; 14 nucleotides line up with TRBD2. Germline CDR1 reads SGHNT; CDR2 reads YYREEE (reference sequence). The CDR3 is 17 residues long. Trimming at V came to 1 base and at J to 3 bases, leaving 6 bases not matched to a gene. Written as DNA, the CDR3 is TGTGCCAGCAGCTTGAGGACTAGCGGGGGGTTCAGCTACGAGCAGTACTTC. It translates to CASSLRTSGGFSYEQYF.

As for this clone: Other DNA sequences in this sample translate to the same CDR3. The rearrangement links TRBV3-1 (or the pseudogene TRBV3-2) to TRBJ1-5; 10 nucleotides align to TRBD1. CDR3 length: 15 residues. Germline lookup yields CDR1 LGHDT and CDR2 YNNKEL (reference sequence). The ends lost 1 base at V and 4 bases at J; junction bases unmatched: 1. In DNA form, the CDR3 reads TGTGCCAGCAGCCAAGGGACAGGGGGAAATCAGCCCCAGCATTTT. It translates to CASSQGTGGNQPQHF.

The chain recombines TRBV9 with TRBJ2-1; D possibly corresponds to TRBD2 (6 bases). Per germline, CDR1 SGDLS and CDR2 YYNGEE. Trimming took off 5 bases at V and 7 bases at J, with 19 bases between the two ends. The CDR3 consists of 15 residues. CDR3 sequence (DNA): TGTGCCAGCAGTCGAGGACTGGGGGAGGTGAATGAGCAGTTCTTC. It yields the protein CASSRGLGEVNEQFF.

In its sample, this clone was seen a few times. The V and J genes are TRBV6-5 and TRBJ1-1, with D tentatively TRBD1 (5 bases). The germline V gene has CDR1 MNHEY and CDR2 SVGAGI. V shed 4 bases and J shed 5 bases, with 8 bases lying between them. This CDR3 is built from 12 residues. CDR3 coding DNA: TGTGCCAGCAGTTCAGGGTGGACTGAAGCTTTCTTT. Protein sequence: CASSSGWTEAFF.

CDR3 sequence: CASSLLGTVDYNEQFF. In DNA form, the CDR3 reads TGTGCCAGCAGCTTGTTGGGGACAGTTGACTACAATGAGCAGTTCTTC. The V gene is TRBV5-6, the J gene TRBJ2-1, with TRBD1 matching over 7 bases. Germline V gene sequence: CDR1 SGHDT, CDR2 YYEEEE. J was trimmed by 3 bases and V by 1 base; bases with no gene match: 7. This CDR3 comprises 16 residues.

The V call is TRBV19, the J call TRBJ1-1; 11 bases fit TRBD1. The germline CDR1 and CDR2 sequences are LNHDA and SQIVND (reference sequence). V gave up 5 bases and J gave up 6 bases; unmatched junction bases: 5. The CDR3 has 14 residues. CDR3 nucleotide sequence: TGTGCCAGTAGTCGGACAGGGGGCTTCTCTGAAGCTTTCTTT. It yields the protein CASSRTGGFSEAFF.

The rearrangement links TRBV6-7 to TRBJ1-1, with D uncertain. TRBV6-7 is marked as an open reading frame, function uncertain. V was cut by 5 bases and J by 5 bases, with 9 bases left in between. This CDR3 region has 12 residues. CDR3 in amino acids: CASSKLGTEAFF. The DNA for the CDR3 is TGTGCCAGCAGTAAACTGGGGACTGAAGCTTTCTTT.